A selection of T cell receptor beta chains follows, all from one sample in a study of T cell changes during pregnancy in multiple sclerosis. Sequencing was performed with immunoSEQ multiplex PCR; in TCRdb, only in-frame clones are kept and a portion is missing. Of some 54,000 clones listed, 94% were seen once; the top ten hold about 3%. The sample consisted of CD8+ T cells from peripheral blood mononuclear cells, taken in the third trimester of pregnancy. The receptors here all came from a female donor with multiple sclerosis, enrolled in a pregnancy study. The conserved cysteine and the conserved F or W are not part of the CDR3 here.

TRBV30	TRBJ2-5	AWSRRWDRSSVKETQY
TRBV9	TRBJ1-1	ASSVVSGRATEAF
TRBV5-6	TRBJ2-5	ASSIGTGRKTQY
TRBV11-2	TRBJ2-7	ASTDDDGLRGTSYEQY
TRBV27	TRBJ1-2	ASSLEGSGDYGYT
TRBV6-5	TRBJ2-7	ASSYSGGLGEQY
TRBV18	TRBJ2-3	ASFLEGRDFTDTQY
TRBV13	TRBJ2-1	ASSPRAGGAYNEQF
TRBV6-6	TRBJ2-1	ASSYPTGAYNEQF
TRBV4-1	TRBJ2-3	ASSPRTSEADTQY
TRBV7-9	TRBJ2-1	ASSLAGGAYNEQF
TRBV6-1	TRBJ2-5	ASSGLAGSRETQY
TRBV27	TRBJ2-1	ASSLQGPYNEQF
TRBV19	TRBJ2-1	ATSPTSGSFSYNEQF
TRBV29-1	TRBJ2-7	SVVVFYEQY
TRBV7-9	TRBJ1-5	ASSPGGNQPQH
TRBV4-1	TRBJ1-1	ASSQYGQGDTEAF
TRBV2	TRBJ2-2	ASSDVTRDRVWAGELF
TRBV18	TRBJ2-5	ASSPTGGAETQY
TRBV7-8	TRBJ2-1	ASSWLSGTKYNEQF
TRBV29-1	TRBJ2-7	SVEYRSYEQY
TRBV7-9	TRBJ1-1	AIPGTGFTEAF
TRBV5-1	TRBJ1-1	AARDSMNTEAF
TRBV28	TRBJ1-2	ASQQVLGTNYGYT
TRBV4-3	TRBJ1-5	ASSPTGVSNQPQH
TRBV10-3	TRBJ2-3	AINGGTSGSTDTQY
TRBV6-5	TRBJ2-7	ASSYRGSEGSYEQY
TRBV5-1	TRBJ2-1	ASSLAFNEQF
TRBV30	TRBJ2-7	AWEKGTAYEQY
TRBV5-6	TRBJ1-2	ASSLGTGGRIAYGYT
TRBV15	TRBJ2-1	ATSEDRVNEQF
TRBV27	TRBJ2-5	ASSATGVNFETQY
TRBV6-1	TRBJ2-7	ASRQLAGGYEQY
TRBV4-1	TRBJ2-7	ASSPGQVVHEQY
TRBV29-1	TRBJ2-5	SVVAGGLETQY
TRBV27	TRBJ2-7	ASSFGGSYEQY
TRBV5-5	TRBJ1-2	ASSLGSGVGYT
TRBV11-1	TRBJ2-7	ASSLYEYEQY